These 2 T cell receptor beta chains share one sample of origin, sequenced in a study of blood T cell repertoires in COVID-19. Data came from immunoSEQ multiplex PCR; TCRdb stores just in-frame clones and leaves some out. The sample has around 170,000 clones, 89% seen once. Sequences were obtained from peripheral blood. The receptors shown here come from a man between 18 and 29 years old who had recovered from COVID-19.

The DNA of the CDR3 is TGTGCCAGCAGTGGAGACAGGGCGGCAGATACGCAGTATTTT. It yields the protein CASSGDRAADTQYF. The chain couples TRBV2 to TRBJ2-3; 7 nucleotides align to TRBD1. V was clipped by 4 bases and J by 4 bases; unmatched bases: 5. Germline loops: CDR1 SNHLY, CDR2 FYNNEI. The CDR3 extends over 14 amino acids. Variable domain in full (rest from reference TRBV2 and TRBJ2-3): EPEVTQTPSHQVTQMGQEVILRCVPISNHLYFYWYRQILGQKVEFLVSFYNNEISEKSEIFDDQFSVERPDGSNFTLKIRSTKLEDSAMYFCASSGDRAADTQYFGPGTRLTVL.

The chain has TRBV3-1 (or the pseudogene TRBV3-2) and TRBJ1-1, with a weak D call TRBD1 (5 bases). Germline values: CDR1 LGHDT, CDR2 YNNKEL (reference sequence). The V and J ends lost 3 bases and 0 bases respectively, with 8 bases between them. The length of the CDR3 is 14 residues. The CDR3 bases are TGTGCCAGCAGCCAGGGACTCCTGAACACTGAAGCTTTCTTT. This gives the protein CASSQGLLNTEAFF.